Each of the 5 T cell receptor beta chains below was sequenced from the same sample in a study of tissue T cells after allogeneic stem cell transplantation. Clones were read by immunoSEQ multiplex PCR, and TCRdb kept only the in-frame ones, dropping some. The table shows about 7,400 clones, with about 63% occurring only once. The specimen was blood. All receptors come from a female BALB/c mouse in good health. These mice share the MHC haplotype H2-d.

Comments on this clone: Gene labels here are mouse ones. The CDR3 is cut off 1 residue early in the read; its end comes from the germline J gene. The V gene is TRBV19, the J gene TRBJ2-2, with TRBD2 identical over 11 bases. The CDR3 has 15 residues. J was trimmed by 1 base and V by 4 bases; bases with no gene match: 0. In germline, CDR1 is FNHDT, CDR2 SITEND (reference sequence). Incomplete CDR3 DNA: TGTGCCAGCAGTGGACTGGGGGGAAACACCGGGCAGCTCTAC. The encoded protein is CASSGLGGNTGQLY. The CDR3, in full, reads CASSGLGGNTGQLYF.

This clone was counted a few times. Gene and germline names: mouse. The CDR3 goes on 1 residue after the read ends, and that part is filled in from the germline J gene. This chain links TRBV13-1 with TRBJ2-7, with TRBD2 identical over 10 bases. The length of the CDR3 is 14 residues. In germline, CDR1 is NSHNY, CDR2 SYGAGN. The V gene end was trimmed by 5 bases and the J gene end by 4 bases; junction bases not matched to a gene: 6. CDR3 bases read: TGTGCCAGCAGACAGACTGGGGGGCCTTATGAACAGTAC. It yields the protein CASRQTGGPYEQY. The full CDR3 reads CASRQTGGPYEQYF.

Worth noting for this clone: All gene names here are mouse names. The read falls 1 residue short of the CDR3 end, and the missing part is taken from the germline J gene. The V call is TRBV13-3, the J call TRBJ2-3; the match to TRBD1 covers 7 bases. There are 11 residues in the CDR3. With 6 bases clipped from V and 6 bases from J, the junction kept 1 base outside the gene matches. Per germline, CDR1 NNHDY and CDR2 SYVADS. CDR3 loop: CASNRGETLYF. The part of the CDR3 DNA that was read is TGTGCCAGCAACAGGGGTGAAACGCTGTAT.

This clone appeared a few times. Genes here carry mouse names. The CDR3 end falls 1 residue outside the read, so it is completed with the germline J gene. The rearrangement uses TRBV5 and TRBJ1-5, with D perhaps matching TRBD1 (6 bases). Germline assignment: CDR1 LGHNA and CDR2 YNLKQL (reference sequence). The CDR3 is made up of 14 amino acids. V was clipped by 1 base and J by 5 bases, with 9 bases between them. The covered CDR3 bases are TGTGCCAGCAGCCAAGGCAGGGGCGACCAGGCTCCGCTT. Residues: CASSQGRGDQAPL. In full, the CDR3 reads CASSQGRGDQAPLF.

Comments on this clone: Germline and genes: mouse. The read falls 1 residue short of the CDR3 end, and the missing part is taken from the germline J gene. J is TRBJ2-2 and V is TRBV13-3, with 9 bases that match TRBD2. The CDR3 contains 17 residues. Germline V lookup: CDR1 NNHDY, CDR2 SYVADS. Germline trimming cut 1 base from V and 4 bases from J; bases unmatched to any gene: 8. The CDR3 loop reads CASSDFLGGAGTGQLYF. The sequenced CDR3 bases are TGTGCCAGCAGTGATTTCCTGGGGGGGGCAGGCACCGGGCAGCTCTAC.